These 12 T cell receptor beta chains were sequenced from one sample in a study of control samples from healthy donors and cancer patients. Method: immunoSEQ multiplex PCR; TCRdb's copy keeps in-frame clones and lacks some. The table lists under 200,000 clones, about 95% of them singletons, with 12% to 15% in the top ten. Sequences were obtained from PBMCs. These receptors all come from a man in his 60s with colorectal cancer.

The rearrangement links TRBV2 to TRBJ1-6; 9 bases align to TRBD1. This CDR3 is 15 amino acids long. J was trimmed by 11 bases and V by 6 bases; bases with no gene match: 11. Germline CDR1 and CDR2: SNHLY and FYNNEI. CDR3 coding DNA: TGTGCCAGCAGCGGACAGGGGAGTCCCCTTGCACCCCTCCACTTT. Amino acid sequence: CASSGQGSPLAPLHF.

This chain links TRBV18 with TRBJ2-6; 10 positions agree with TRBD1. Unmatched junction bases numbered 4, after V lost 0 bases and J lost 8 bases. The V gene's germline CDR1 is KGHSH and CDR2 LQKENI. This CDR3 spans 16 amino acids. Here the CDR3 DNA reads TGTGCCAGCTCACCACCGGGACAGGGGAGAACCAACGTCCTGACTTTC. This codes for CASSPPGQGRTNVLTF.

In DNA form, the CDR3 reads TGTGCCAGTAGTGAGATCGTCTCGGGCACTGAAGCTTTCTTT. Translated: CASSEIVSGTEAFF. This rearrangement joins TRBV19 to TRBJ1-1, with D unresolved. The V gene lost 5 bases and the J gene lost 4 bases, with 14 bases spanning the gap. Per germline, CDR1 LNHDA and CDR2 SQIVND (reference sequence). CDR3 size: 14 residues.

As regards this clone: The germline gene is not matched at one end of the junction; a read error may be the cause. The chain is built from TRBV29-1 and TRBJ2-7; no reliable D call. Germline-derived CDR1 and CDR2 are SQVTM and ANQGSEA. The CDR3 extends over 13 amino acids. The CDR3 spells CSVEDSQLYEQYF. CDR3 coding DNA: TGCAGCGTTGAAGACAGCCAGCTCTACGAACAGTACTTC.

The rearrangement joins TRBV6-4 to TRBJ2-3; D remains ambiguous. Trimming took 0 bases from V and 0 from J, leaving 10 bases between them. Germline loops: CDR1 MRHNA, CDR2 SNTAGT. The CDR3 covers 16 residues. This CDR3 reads CASSDSWQDSTDTQYF. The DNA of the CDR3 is TGTGCCAGCAGTGACTCGTGGCAGGATAGCACAGATACGCAGTATTTT.

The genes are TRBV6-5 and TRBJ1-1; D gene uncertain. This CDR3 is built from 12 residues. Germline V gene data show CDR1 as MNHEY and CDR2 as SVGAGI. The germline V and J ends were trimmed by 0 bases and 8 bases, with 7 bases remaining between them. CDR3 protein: CASSYSGGEAFF. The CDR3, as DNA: TGTGCCAGCAGTTACTCAGGTGGGGAAGCTTTCTTT.

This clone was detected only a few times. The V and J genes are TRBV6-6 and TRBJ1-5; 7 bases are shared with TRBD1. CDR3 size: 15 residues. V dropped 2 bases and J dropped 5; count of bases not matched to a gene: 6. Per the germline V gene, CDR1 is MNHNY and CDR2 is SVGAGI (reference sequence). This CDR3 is CASSYRGQSDQPQHF. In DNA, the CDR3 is TGTGCCAGCAGTTACCGGGGACAGTCAGATCAGCCCCAGCATTTT.

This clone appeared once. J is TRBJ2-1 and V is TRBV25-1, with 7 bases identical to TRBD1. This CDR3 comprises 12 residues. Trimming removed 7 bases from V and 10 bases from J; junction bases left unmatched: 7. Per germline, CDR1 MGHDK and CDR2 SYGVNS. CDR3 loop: CASNKQGSEQFF. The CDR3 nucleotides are TGTGCCAGCAACAAACAGGGGTCGGAGCAGTTCTTC.

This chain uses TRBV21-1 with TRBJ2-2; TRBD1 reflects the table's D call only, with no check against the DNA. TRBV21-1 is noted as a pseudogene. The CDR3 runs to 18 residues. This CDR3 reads CASSKEIRDREGTGELFF. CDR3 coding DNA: TGTGCCAGCAGCAAAGAGATACGGGACAGGGAGGGAACCGGGGAGCTGTTTTTT.

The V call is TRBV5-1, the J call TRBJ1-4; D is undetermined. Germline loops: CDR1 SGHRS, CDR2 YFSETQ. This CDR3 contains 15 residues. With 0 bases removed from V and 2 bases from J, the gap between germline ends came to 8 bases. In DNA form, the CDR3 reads TGCGCCAGCAGCTTGGTTGGAGGGACTAATGAAAAACTGTTTTTT. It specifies CASSLVGGTNEKLFF. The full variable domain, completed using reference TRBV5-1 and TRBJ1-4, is KAGVTQTPRYLIKTRGQQVTLSCSPISGHRSVSWYQQTPGQGLQFLFEYFSETQRNKGNFPGRFSGRQFSNSRSEMNVSTLELGDSALYLCASSLVGGTNEKLFFGSGTQLSVL.

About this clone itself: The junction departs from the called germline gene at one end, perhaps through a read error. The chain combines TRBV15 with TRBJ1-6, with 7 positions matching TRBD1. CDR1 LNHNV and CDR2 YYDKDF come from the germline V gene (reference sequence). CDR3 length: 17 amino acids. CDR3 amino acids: CATSGDRVGWFDSPLHF. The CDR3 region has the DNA TGTGCCACCAGCGGAGACAGGGTTGGGTGGTTTGATTCACCCCTCCACTTT.

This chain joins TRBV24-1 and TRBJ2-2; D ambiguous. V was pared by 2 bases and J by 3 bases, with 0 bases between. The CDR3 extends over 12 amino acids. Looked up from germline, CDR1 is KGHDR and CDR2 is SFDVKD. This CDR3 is CATSDYTGELFF. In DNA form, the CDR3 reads TGTGCCACCAGTGATTACACCGGGGAGCTGTTTTTT.